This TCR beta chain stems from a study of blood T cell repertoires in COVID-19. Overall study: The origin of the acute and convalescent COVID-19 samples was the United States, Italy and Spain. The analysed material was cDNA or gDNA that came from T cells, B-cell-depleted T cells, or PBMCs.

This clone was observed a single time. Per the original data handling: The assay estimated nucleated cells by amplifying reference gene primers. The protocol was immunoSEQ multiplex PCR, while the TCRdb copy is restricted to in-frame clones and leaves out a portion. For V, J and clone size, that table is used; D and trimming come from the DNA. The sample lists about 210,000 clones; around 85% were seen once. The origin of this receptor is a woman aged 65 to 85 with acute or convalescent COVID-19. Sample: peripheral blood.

The CDR3 loop reads CAISNSGTSGRRGTQYF. In DNA, the CDR3 is TGTGCCATCTCTAATAGCGGGACTAGCGGGAGAAGGGGTACGCAGTATTTT. The gene calls are TRBV10-3 and TRBJ2-3, with TRBD2 identical over 14 bases. Per germline, CDR1 ENHRY and CDR2 SYGVKD. V lost 8 bases and J lost 8; bases outside the gene matches: 15. This CDR3 spans 17 amino acids.